The 5 T cell receptor beta chains in this list originate from one sample, sequenced in a study of blood T cells in healthy people across ages. Together with a sample-barcoded 5' primer, a J-beta primer mix was included in a second PCR lasting about 7 to 11 cycles. TCRdb reprocessed the 5' RACE reads with MiXCR, giving one entry per CDR3 protein. Of hundreds of thousands of distinct CDR3 sequences in the sample, roughly 50% were seen once. What was sequenced was blood. The receptors were sampled from a man aged 30 to 39 in good health.

The chain employs TRBV3-1 and TRBJ2-1; a possible D gene is TRBD2 (5 bases). Germline V gene sequence: CDR1 LGHDT, CDR2 YNNKEL (reference sequence). V dropped 3 bases and J dropped 10 bases, with 10 bases sitting between them. The CDR3 extends over 12 amino acids. The CDR3 region has the DNA TGTGCCAGCAGCCAGATACCTAGCGAGCAGTTCTTC. This gives the protein CASSQIPSEQFF.

This chain joins TRBV29-1 and TRBJ1-2; TRBD1 aligns across 7 bases. Germline lookup yields CDR1 SQVTM and CDR2 ANQGSEA. V gave up 7 bases and J gave up 6 bases; unmatched junction bases: 11. CDR3 length equals 13 residues. CDR3 loop: CSGRTGREDGYTF. In nucleotides, the CDR3 is TGCAGCGGGAGGACAGGCCGGGAAGATGGCTACACCTTC.

The V call is TRBV21-1, the J call TRBJ2-1; the table's D call, TRBD2, has no DNA check behind it. TRBV21-1 is deemed a pseudogene. This CDR3 is built from 14 residues. CDR3 protein: CASLRSGGRFEQFF. The CDR3 bases are TGTGCCAGTCTAAGGTCGGGGGGCCGGTTTGAGCAGTTCTTC.

The gene calls are TRBV7-2 and TRBJ1-4; TRBD1 matches at 9 bases. The germline V gene encodes CDR1 SGHTA and CDR2 FQGNSA. The CDR3 loop spans 16 amino acids. J was trimmed by 5 bases and V by 5 bases; bases with no gene match: 9. CDR3 residues: CASSARQGVGNEKLFF. The CDR3 DNA reads TGTGCCAGCAGCGCGAGACAGGGGGTTGGGAATGAAAAACTGTTTTTT. Full variable domain (missing parts from reference TRBV7-2 and TRBJ1-4): GAGVSQSPSNKVTEKGKDVELRCDPISGHTALYWYRQSLGQGLEFLIYFQGNSAPDKSGLPSDRFSAERTGGSVSTLTIQRTQQEDSAVYLCASSARQGVGNEKLFFGSGTQLSVL.

The gene calls are TRBV10-3 and TRBJ2-5, with D tentatively TRBD1 or TRBD2 (5 bases each). Germline lookup yields CDR1 ENHRY and CDR2 SYGVKD. Deletions cut 5 bases from V and 3 bases from J, with 16 bases between. The CDR3 runs to 15 residues. The CDR3 is CAISPGPNEEETQYF. The CDR3 coding sequence is TGTGCCATCAGTCCGGGGCCGAATGAGGAAGAGACCCAGTACTTC.